This TCR beta chain appears in the sequencing data of a study of human T cells and chemical hapten exposure. There are a few counts of this clonotype. From the RACE reads, TCRdb called clonotypes with MiXCR, one entry per CDR3 protein. The sample consists of roughly 64,000 distinct CDR3 sequences, around 10% of them appearing once. Time point defined: pre-sensitization, week 0. The treatment: therapeutic diphenylcyclopropenone sensitization with weekly scalp DPC. The study drew its donors from alopecia patients who were 18 to 70 years old and suitable for DPC. V lost 6 bases and J lost 2, with 12 bases in between. Looked up from germline, CDR1 is SEHNR and CDR2 is FQNEAQ (reference sequence). This CDR3 has 14 residues.

The sequencing used whole blood, collected in connection with sensitization to the hapten diphenylcyclopropenone (DPC). This receptor was obtained from a woman between 40 and 55 years old with alopecia areata. Some clones in this sample may be carry-over from other donors' samples. The gene calls are TRBV7-9 and TRBJ2-3; D may match TRBD1 or TRBD2 (5 bases each). The CDR3 DNA is TGTGCCAGCAGGAAGGGGAGACCCACAGATACGCAGTATTTT. Protein: CASRKGRPTDTQYF.